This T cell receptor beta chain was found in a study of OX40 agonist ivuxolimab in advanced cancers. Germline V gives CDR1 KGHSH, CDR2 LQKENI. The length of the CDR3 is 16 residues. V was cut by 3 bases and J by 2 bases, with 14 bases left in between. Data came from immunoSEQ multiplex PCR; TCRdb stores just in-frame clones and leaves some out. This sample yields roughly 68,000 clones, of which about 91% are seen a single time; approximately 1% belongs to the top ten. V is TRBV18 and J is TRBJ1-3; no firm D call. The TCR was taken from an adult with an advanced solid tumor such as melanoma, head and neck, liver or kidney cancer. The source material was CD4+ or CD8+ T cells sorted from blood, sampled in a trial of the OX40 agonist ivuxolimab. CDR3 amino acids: CASSPGYSLAGNTIYF. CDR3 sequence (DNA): TGTGCCAGCTCACCGGGTTACAGTCTGGCTGGAAACACCATATATTTT.